This entry features one T cell receptor beta chain sequence. This sample was taken from a study of blood T cells in healthy people across ages. Sample-barcoded 5' priming and a J-beta primer mix drove a second PCR of about 7 to 11 cycles. TCRdb re-analysed the 5' RACE reads in MiXCR, keeping a single row per CDR3 protein. The table lists roughly 1.5 million distinct CDR3 sequences, 40% to 45% of them singletons. V was clipped by 0 bases and J by 1 base, with 6 bases between them. This CDR3 has 14 amino acids. Per the germline V gene, CDR1 is SGHTA and CDR2 is FQGNSA. Sequencing used blood. This clonotype was obtained from a young woman in good health. V usage is TRBV7-2 and J usage is TRBJ1-1; D gene unclear. CDR3 residues: CASSLAHTNTEAFF. The CDR3 nucleotides are TGTGCCAGCAGCTTAGCGCACACGAACACTGAAGCTTTCTTT.